This TCR beta chain is from a study of T cell repertoires in cytomegalovirus infection. The CDR3 is 14 amino acids. Germline loops: CDR1 DFQATT, CDR2 SNEGSKA (reference sequence). The V and J ends lost 4 bases and 2 bases respectively, with 12 bases between them. TCRdb re-analysed the reads in MiXCR, keeping a single row per CDR3 protein. The repertoire consists of fewer than 200,000 distinct CDR3 sequences, with roughly a fifth occurring once and the leading ten covering 2.5% to 3%. This clonotype has just a few counts. What it binds is unknown. Study findings and constraints: What dominated the ex vivo response were HLA-C-restricted CMV-specific TCR beta clonotypes. Carriers of CMV plus the relevant HLA were identified by cumulative public TCR beta family frequency.

The J gene is TRBJ1-3, the V gene TRBV20-1; the D gene is possibly TRBD1 (5 bases). The sequenced sample was PBMCs. This sequence originates from a human donor in good health (CMV status not recorded). Some clones in this sample may be carry-over from other donors' samples. CDR3 region: CSAKGFSAGNTIYF. The CDR3 nucleotides are TGCAGTGCTAAGGGGTTCTCGGCTGGAAACACCATATATTTT.